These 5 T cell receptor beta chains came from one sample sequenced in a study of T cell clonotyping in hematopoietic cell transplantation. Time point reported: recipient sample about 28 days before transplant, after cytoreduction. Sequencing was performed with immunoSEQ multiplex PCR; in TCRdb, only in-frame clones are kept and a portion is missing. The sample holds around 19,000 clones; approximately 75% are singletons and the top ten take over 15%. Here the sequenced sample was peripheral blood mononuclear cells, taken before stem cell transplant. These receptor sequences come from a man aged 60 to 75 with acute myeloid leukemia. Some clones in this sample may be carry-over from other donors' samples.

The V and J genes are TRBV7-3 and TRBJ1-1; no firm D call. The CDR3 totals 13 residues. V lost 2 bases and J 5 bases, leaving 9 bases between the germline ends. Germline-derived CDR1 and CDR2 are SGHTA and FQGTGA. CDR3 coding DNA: TGTGCCAGCAGCTTATATAGCCTGACTGAAGCTTTCTTT. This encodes CASSLYSLTEAFF.

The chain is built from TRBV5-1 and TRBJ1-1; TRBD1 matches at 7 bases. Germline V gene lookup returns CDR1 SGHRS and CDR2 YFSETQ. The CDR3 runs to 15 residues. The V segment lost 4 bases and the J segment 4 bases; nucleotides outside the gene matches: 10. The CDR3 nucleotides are TGCGCCAGCAGCCCTCAAGGACAGGCACCCACTGAAGCTTTCTTT. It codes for CASSPQGQAPTEAFF.

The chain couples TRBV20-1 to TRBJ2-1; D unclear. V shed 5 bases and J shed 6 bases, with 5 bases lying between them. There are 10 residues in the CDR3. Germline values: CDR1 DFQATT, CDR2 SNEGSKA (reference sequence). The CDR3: CSAGSNEQFF. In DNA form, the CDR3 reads TGCAGTGCTGGTAGCAATGAGCAGTTCTTC.

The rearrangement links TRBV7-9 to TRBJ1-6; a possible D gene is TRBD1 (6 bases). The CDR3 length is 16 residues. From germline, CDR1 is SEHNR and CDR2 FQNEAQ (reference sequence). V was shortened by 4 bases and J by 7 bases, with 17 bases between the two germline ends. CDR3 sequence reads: CASSSRRQEANSPLHF. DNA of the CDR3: TGTGCCAGCAGCTCGCGTCGACAGGAGGCGAATTCACCCCTCCACTTT. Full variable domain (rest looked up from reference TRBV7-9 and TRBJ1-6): DTGVSQNPRHKITKRGQNVTFRCDPISEHNRLYWYRQTLGQGPEFLTYFQNEAQLEKSRLLSDRFSAERPKGSFSTLEIQRTEQGDSAMYLCASSSRRQEANSPLHFGNGTRLTVT.

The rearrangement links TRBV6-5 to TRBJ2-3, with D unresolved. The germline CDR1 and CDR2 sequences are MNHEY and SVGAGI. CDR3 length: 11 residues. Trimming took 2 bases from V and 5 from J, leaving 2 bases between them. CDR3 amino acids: CASSYGDTQYF. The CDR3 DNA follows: TGTGCCAGCAGTTACGGAGATACGCAGTATTTT.